This T cell receptor (beta chain) was found in a study of low-dose radiotherapy and immunotherapy resistance in tumors. Study at large: Cohort 1 received 0.5 Gy per fraction every 2 weeks, totaling 6.5 Gy. Patients received cyclophosphamide 200 mg/m2 intravenously every two weeks, the day before radiation-immunotherapy.

This clonotype was counted ten times or more. Time point meaning: before trial treatment. Treatment of the donors consisted of nivolumab and ipilimumab (plus aspirin, low-dose cyclophosphamide and low-dose radiotherapy). All eligible patients presented with advanced solid tumors that contained no tumor-infiltrating lymphocytes. Alpha and beta chains were covered, as first-strand cDNA relied on TRAV- and TRBV-specific primers. A roughly 20-cycle PCR with a constant-region primer and V-primer adapter amplified TCRs. Each CDR3 protein is one row after TCRdb ran MiXCR on the reads. The table lists tens of thousands of distinct CDR3 sequences, roughly 29% of them singletons. Trimming at V came to 3 bases and at J to 5 bases, leaving 6 bases not matched to a gene. CDR3 length: 14 residues. Germline CDR1 reads MNHNY; CDR2 reads SVGAGI (reference sequence).

The chain links TRBV6-6 to TRBJ2-5; 7 bases match TRBD2. The TCR comes from a male donor with rectosigmoid adenocarcinoma. Source: PBMCs, taken before treatment. The CDR3 loop reads CASSYWGAGETQYF. The CDR3 DNA follows: TGTGCCAGCAGTTATTGGGGAGCGGGGGAGACCCAGTACTTC.